This T cell receptor (beta chain) derives from a study of T cells in Graves' hyperthyroidism and ophthalmopathy. The source material, RNA transcripts, was used to amplify TCR beta CDR3 regions. HTBI primers were the set used in a first-round RT-PCR of the TCR CDR3. TCRdb re-derived calls from the multiplex PCR reads in MiXCR, one entry per CDR3 protein. The table records some 300,000 distinct CDR3 sequences, more than 10% of them present only once. V dropped 4 bases and J dropped 2 bases, with 8 bases sitting between them. This CDR3 comprises 12 residues. Germline V gene data show CDR1 as DFQATT and CDR2 as SNEGSKA (reference sequence). The study excluded patients with uncontrolled infection, other autoimmune disease, pregnancy or lactation. The sample holds many counts of this clonotype.

The chain recombines TRBV20-1 with TRBJ1-2; D remains unclear. This receptor was identified in a woman aged 30 to 39 with Graves' hyperthyroidism that later progressed to Graves' ophthalmopathy. Sequenced input: blood. The CDR3 loop reads CSAKTLNYGYTF. DNA of the CDR3: TGCAGTGCTAAGACACTGAACTATGGCTACACCTTC.